One and the same sample provided the 18 T cell receptor beta chains below, sequenced in a study of technical replicates of blood from several donors. Clones were sequenced by immunoSEQ multiplex PCR, and TCRdb holds only the in-frame ones, with some missing. The table shows 70,000 to 95,000 clones, with approximately 97% occurring only once. Input material: T cells isolated from PBMCs. All receptors come from a human donor in good health.

The rearrangement links TRBV12-5 to TRBJ1-4; 8 positions agree with TRBD1. The CDR3 contains 14 residues. The germline gives CDR1 LGHNT, CDR2 FRNRAP. J was trimmed by 7 bases and V by 1 base; bases with no gene match: 2. The CDR3 nucleotides are TGTGCTAGTGGTTTGGGACAGGGGTTTGAAAAACTGTTTTTT. Translated: CASGLGQGFEKLFF.

The rearrangement links TRBV2 to TRBJ2-5; the match to TRBD2 covers 10 bases. CDR1 SNHLY and CDR2 FYNNEI come from the germline V gene. The CDR3 covers 18 residues. After removal of 3 bases from V and 2 bases from J, the junction contained 12 bases not matched to a gene. DNA for the CDR3: TGTGCCAGCAGTGAGGGGGTAGCGGGGGGCGGAGGACAAGAGACCCAGTACTTC. Amino acids: CASSEGVAGGGGQETQYF.

This clone was seen once. The chain carries TRBV6-1 and TRBJ2-7; 7 nucleotides align to TRBD1. Germline V lookup: CDR1 MNHNS, CDR2 SASEGT. V trimming: 5 bases; J trimming: 3 bases; junction bases outside the gene matches: 7. This CDR3 has 14 residues. The CDR3 coding sequence is TGTGCCAGCAGTTTATCAGGGGGAGACTACGAGCAGTACTTC. This codes for CASSLSGGDYEQYF.

This clone was recorded once. The V gene is TRBV9, the J gene TRBJ1-5; no firm D call. V lost 0 bases, J lost 2 bases, and 21 bases lay in between. Per germline, CDR1 SGDLS and CDR2 YYNGEE. CDR3 length: 19 amino acids. Here the CDR3 DNA reads TGTGCCAGCAGCGTAGCGAGGCGGCCGGAGGTGTCGGGCAATCAGCCCCAGCATTTT. It translates to CASSVARRPEVSGNQPQHF.

This sequence joins TRBV13 and TRBJ2-5; D not resolved. The CDR3 sequence is 13 residues long. V shed 6 bases and J shed 2 bases, with 10 bases lying between them. Germline-derived CDR1 and CDR2 are PRHDT and FYEKMQ (reference sequence). This chain's CDR3 is CASSPWSQETQYF. The CDR3, as DNA: TGTGCCAGCAGTCCGTGGAGTCAAGAGACCCAGTACTTC.

CDR3 DNA sequence: TGTGCCAGCAGGGCAGGCTACGAGCAGTACTTC. Amino acids: CASRAGYEQYF. The J gene is TRBJ2-7, the V gene TRBV25-1, with D unclear. This CDR3 comprises 11 residues. The V end was cut by 6 bases, the J end by 3 bases, with 6 bases between. Germline V gene sequence: CDR1 MGHDK, CDR2 SYGVNS.

The CDR3: CASSLWGRGRVTEAFF. The CDR3 DNA reads as TGTGCCAGCAGCTTGTGGGGCAGGGGGCGGGTCACTGAAGCTTTCTTT. The chain joins TRBV5-6 to TRBJ1-1, with 8 bases lining up with TRBD1. After removal of 1 base from V and 4 bases from J, the junction contained 9 bases not matched to a gene. CDR3 size: 16 residues. The germline V gene has CDR1 SGHDT and CDR2 YYEEEE.

A single count supports this clone. The gene calls are TRBV29-1 and TRBJ2-5; TRBD2 aligns across 13 bases. Germline CDR1 is SQVTM and CDR2 is ANQGSEA. Unmatched junction bases numbered 3, after V lost 5 bases and J lost 3 bases. The CDR3 totals 14 residues. The CDR3 nucleotides are TGCAGCGTTTACGGACTAGCGGGGGAAGAGACCCAGTACTTC. It yields the protein CSVYGLAGEETQYF.

Here the CDR3 reads CASSDRWQVLNTEAFF. CDR3 DNA: TGTGCCAGCAGTGATCGATGGCAGGTGCTGAACACTGAAGCTTTCTTT. The genes are TRBV6-1 and TRBJ1-1; D gene uncertain. The CDR3 contains 16 residues. The germline V gene has CDR1 MNHNS and CDR2 SASEGT. The V end was cut by 3 bases, the J end by 0 bases, with 14 bases between.

V is TRBV5-4 and J is TRBJ2-1; 8 bases match TRBD2. V lost 3 bases and J lost 4; bases outside the gene matches: 9. CDR3 length equals 16 residues. Per the germline V gene, CDR1 is SGHNT and CDR2 is YYREEE (reference sequence). CDR3 amino acids: CASSSKAGVKYNEQFF. The CDR3 nucleotides are TGTGCCAGCAGCTCCAAAGCGGGGGTCAAATACAATGAGCAGTTCTTC.

J is TRBJ2-7 and V is TRBV4-1; 7 nucleotides align to TRBD1. CDR1 is MGHRA and CDR2 is YSYEKL in the germline V gene. V shed 1 base, J shed 3 bases, and the junction held 6 bases outside the gene matches. The CDR3 runs 15 residues. The CDR3 sequence: CASSQARQGNYEQYF. For the CDR3, the DNA is TGCGCCAGCAGCCAAGCACGACAGGGAAACTACGAGCAGTACTTC.

This chain connects TRBV5-1 to TRBJ2-5; perhaps TRBD2 as D (7 bases). The V gene lost 2 bases and the J gene lost 1 base, with 15 bases spanning the gap. Germline lookup yields CDR1 SGHRS and CDR2 YFSETQ. This CDR3 is 16 amino acids long. DNA for the CDR3: TGCGCCAGCAGCTTAGGAAGGGGGGGTTCCCAAGAGACCCAGTACTTC. Translated, it gives CASSLGRGGSQETQYF.

This chain uses TRBV5-1 with TRBJ2-1; 8 bases agree with TRBD1. The CDR3 has 22 amino acids. Per the germline V gene, CDR1 is SGHRS and CDR2 is YFSETQ. V was pared by 1 base and J by 0 bases, with 21 bases of the junction left unmatched. For the CDR3, the DNA is TGCGCCAGCAGCTTGAGACAGAATCCCATCGGGACAGGCCTACCCTCCTACAATGAGCAGTTCTTC. Protein sequence: CASSLRQNPIGTGLPSYNEQFF.

The chain is built from TRBV7-9 and TRBJ2-1; D possibly corresponds to TRBD2 (5 bases). Trimming took 1 base from V and 8 from J, leaving 15 bases between them. The CDR3 totals 15 residues. Germline loops: CDR1 SEHNR, CDR2 FQNEAQ (reference sequence). The DNA of the CDR3 is TGTGCCAGCAGCTTAGAGGACTCTACCTTACATGAGCAGTTCTTC. Encoded protein: CASSLEDSTLHEQFF.

The chain links TRBV11-3 to TRBJ1-1; no clear D gene. CDR1 is SGHNT, CDR2 YENEEA, per germline. Trimming left V 5 bases short and J 1 base short, with 11 bases between. The CDR3 extends over 14 amino acids. CDR3 nucleotides: TGTGCCAGCAGCCTCGTGAACTCGAACACTGAAGCTTTCTTT. Amino acids: CASSLVNSNTEAFF.

V gene TRBV18 combines with J gene TRBJ1-3; the D is unclear. This CDR3 has 16 residues. V was clipped by 3 bases and J by 0 bases, with 12 bases between them. Per the germline V gene, CDR1 is KGHSH and CDR2 is LQKENI. CDR3 sequence reads: CASSPLEGYSGNTIYF. For the CDR3, the DNA is TGTGCCAGCTCACCTTTAGAGGGCTACTCTGGAAACACCATATATTTT.

This CDR3 is CASSAGQGGDEQFF. CDR3 sequence (DNA): TGTGCCAGCAGTGCGGGACAGGGTGGGGATGAGCAGTTCTTC. The rearrangement joins TRBV6-4 to TRBJ2-1; the match to TRBD1 covers 9 bases. CDR3 length: 14 amino acids. Trimming cost V 4 bases and J 8 bases; bases outside gene matches: 6. Germline V CDR1 and CDR2: MRHNA, SNTAGT.

In this sample, this clone turned up once. The chain has TRBV5-1 and TRBJ2-7; 11 positions agree with TRBD2. V lost 0 bases to trimming and J lost 0 bases; unmatched junction nucleotides: 5. The CDR3 is 17 residues long. The germline CDR1 and CDR2 sequences are SGHRS and YFSETQ. CDR3 loop: CASSLATSGRGSYEQYF. The CDR3, as DNA: TGCGCCAGCAGCTTGGCCACTAGCGGGAGAGGCTCCTACGAGCAGTACTTC.